The subject of this entry is one T cell receptor beta chain. The source of the sample is a study of blood T cell repertoires in COVID-19. Study-level background: Spain, Italy and the United States supplied samples that represented acute and convalescent COVID-19. T cells, B-cell-depleted T cells, or PBMCs provided the cDNA or gDNA that served as material.

Original methodology: By means of reference gene primer amplification, nucleated cell counts were estimated. The assay was immunoSEQ multiplex PCR, and TCRdb's table has in-frame clones only and misses some. V and J calls and clone size are given by that table; D and trimming were obtained from the DNA. The table includes about 250,000 clones, about 89% detected once. V lost 0 bases, J lost 4 bases, and 12 bases lay in between. The CDR3 has 16 amino acids. Germline values: CDR1 LGHDT, CDR2 YNNKEL (reference sequence). Source material: peripheral blood. The receptor comes from a middle-aged woman who had recovered from COVID-19. The chain uses TRBV3-1 (or the pseudogene TRBV3-2) and TRBJ2-2, with D maybe TRBD1 (6 bases). The CDR3 coding sequence is TGTGCCAGCAGCCAAGATTTACAGGGAATCACCGGGGAGCTGTTTTTT. Protein sequence: CASSQDLQGITGELFF.